This passage covers 25 T cell receptor beta chains from one sample sequenced in a study of memory B cells and T cells in multiple sclerosis. TCRdb's copy holds only in-frame clones and misses some; the assay was immunoSEQ multiplex PCR. This table holds 40,000 to 50,000 clones, roughly 82% found once. Stimulus-free culture yielded autoproliferating CFSE-dim and non-proliferating CFSE-high T cells, each sequenced separately. Pooled replicate wells came from approximately 5x10^7 CFSE-labeled PBMCs cultured about seven days without stimulus. Their specific antigens are unknown. Sequencing was performed on PBMCs from blood kept in culture. Source of these receptors: a human donor with multiple sclerosis.

This chain joins TRBV28 and TRBJ2-4; TRBD1 aligns across 11 bases. The germline gives CDR1 MDHEN, CDR2 SYDVKM. V lost 5 bases to trimming and J lost 2 bases; unmatched junction nucleotides: 14. This CDR3 region has 19 residues. The CDR3: CASSVDRGRFGGSKNIQYF. As DNA, the CDR3 is TGTGCCAGCAGTGTGGACAGGGGGCGCTTTGGTGGGTCCAAAAACATTCAGTACTTC.

The rearrangement joins TRBV5-1 to TRBJ2-7; 8 nucleotides agree with TRBD1. With V trimmed by 1 base and J by 2 bases, 11 bases remained unmatched. The germline gives CDR1 SGHRS, CDR2 YFSETQ. The CDR3 spans 17 residues. CDR3 in amino acids: CASSLLVGGQGPYEQYF. CDR3 DNA sequence: TGCGCCAGCAGCTTGTTAGTAGGAGGACAGGGACCCTACGAGCAGTACTTC.

The CDR3 here is CASSPTGTGVDTQYF. The CDR3 DNA reads as TGTGCCAGCAGCCCCACCGGGACAGGAGTAGATACGCAGTATTTT. The chain joins TRBV11-2 to TRBJ2-3, with 8 bases fitting TRBD1. CDR3 length: 15 residues. V shed 5 bases and J 5 bases; nucleotides not matched to a gene: 9. The germline gives CDR1 SGHAT, CDR2 FQNNGV.

The chain has TRBV6-1 and TRBJ1-1; the D gene is possibly TRBD1 (5 bases). Germline V lookup: CDR1 MNHNS, CDR2 SASEGT. The CDR3 has 13 amino acids. The germline V and J ends were trimmed by 6 bases and 1 base, with 9 bases remaining between them. The DNA of the CDR3 is TGTGCCAGCAGGGCAGGGAGGAACACTGAAGCTTTCTTT. Its protein is CASRAGRNTEAFF.

With regard to this clone: At one boundary the junction diverges from the germline segment, which might be a read error. The genes are TRBV7-7 and TRBJ2-2; D is unresolved. The CDR3 runs 15 residues. Germline lookup yields CDR1 SSHAT and CDR2 FNYEAQ (reference sequence). In DNA form, the CDR3 reads TGTGCTAGCAGCCTAAATTTCCCTTACACCGGGGAGCTGTTTTTT. This sequence encodes CASSLNFPYTGELFF.

The chain has TRBV27 and TRBJ2-1, with 11 bases lining up with TRBD1. The CDR3 is 14 residues long. Germline loops: CDR1 MNHEY, CDR2 SMNVEV (reference sequence). After removal of 10 bases from V and 8 bases from J, the junction contained 10 bases not matched to a gene. The CDR3 coding sequence is TGTGCCACCCACTGGACAGGGGGCAGCGATGAGCAGTTCTTC. Its translation is CATHWTGGSDEQFF.

The CDR3 DNA follows: TGTGCCAGCAGTTACCAACTAGCGGGGGTAGGGGGGGATACGCAGTATTTT. Translating it yields CASSYQLAGVGGDTQYF. This chain joins TRBV27 and TRBJ2-3, with TRBD2 matching over 11 bases. Germline values: CDR1 MNHEY, CDR2 SMNVEV (reference sequence). The J segment lost 6 bases and the V segment lost 4 bases, leaving 12 bases of the junction unmatched. The CDR3 consists of 17 residues.

The J gene is TRBJ1-1, the V gene TRBV28; no clear D. The CDR3 contains 13 residues. The V gene's germline CDR1 is MDHEN and CDR2 SYDVKM. The V and J ends lost 2 bases and 6 bases respectively, with 10 bases between them. CDR3 residues: CASSLPQRPEAFF. The CDR3 nucleotides are TGTGCCAGCAGTTTACCGCAGAGACCTGAAGCTTTCTTT.

The chain recombines TRBV10-3 with TRBJ1-1; D possibly corresponds to TRBD1 (6 bases). Trimming shortened V by 6 bases and J by 1 base, and 18 bases separated the two germline ends. The V gene's germline CDR1 is ENHRY and CDR2 SYGVKD. The length of the CDR3 is 16 residues. The CDR3 loop is CAISDSGGAGNTEAFF. The CDR3 DNA sequence: TGTGCCATCAGCGACAGTGGGGGCGCTGGGAACACTGAAGCTTTCTTT.

This clone was detected only a few times. The chain employs TRBV19 and TRBJ1-2, with 7 positions matching TRBD1. V dropped 4 bases and J dropped 8; count of bases not matched to a gene: 7. CDR1 and CDR2 (germline): LNHDA, SQIVND (reference sequence). The CDR3 runs to 13 residues. As DNA, the CDR3 is TGTGCCAGTAGTACCAGACAGGGTGGGGGCTACACCTTC. Protein product: CASSTRQGGGYTF.

The chain couples TRBV5-1 to TRBJ2-3; 11 bases line up with TRBD1. Germline V gives CDR1 SGHRS, CDR2 YFSETQ. The CDR3 runs to 17 residues. V trimming: 3 bases; J trimming: 5 bases; junction bases outside the gene matches: 11. The CDR3 spells CASSYGQGAHMIDTQYF. In DNA form, the CDR3 reads TGCGCCAGCAGCTATGGACAGGGGGCGCATATGATAGATACGCAGTATTTT.

The chain recombines TRBV7-2 with TRBJ2-7, with TRBD2 identical over 11 bases. The J call is uncertain, as TRBJ2-5 better fits the DNA end. CDR1 and CDR2 from the germline V gene are SGHTA and FQGNSA. The CDR3 contains 17 residues. Here the CDR3 reads CASSRGSSGGIQETQYF. CDR3 bases: TGTGCCAGCAGCCGAGGGTCTAGCGGGGGGATCCAAGAGACCCAGTACTTC.

This clone was picked up a small number of times. This chain uses TRBV6-1 with TRBJ1-5; D not resolved. Per germline, CDR1 MNHNS and CDR2 SASEGT. CDR3 length: 15 residues. Trimming took off 6 bases at V and 0 bases at J, with 12 bases between the two ends. The CDR3 here is CASSPLSYSNQPQHF. For the CDR3, the DNA is TGTGCCAGCAGCCCCCTTTCTTATAGCAATCAGCCCCAGCATTTT.

This chain links TRBV2 with TRBJ1-5, with TRBD1 identical over 10 bases. Losses at the gene ends were 6 bases for V and 4 bases for J; bases not matched to a gene: 6. The V gene's germline CDR1 is SNHLY and CDR2 FYNNEI. The CDR3 extends over 15 amino acids. The chain's CDR3 is CASRGTGAGNQPQHF. CDR3 coding DNA: TGTGCCAGCAGGGGGACAGGGGCCGGTAATCAGCCCCAGCATTTT.

The sample holds one count of this clone. The J gene is TRBJ2-3, the V gene TRBV7-2; no firm D call. V was cut by 4 bases and J by 3 bases, with 17 bases left in between. CDR1 and CDR2 from the germline V gene are SGHTA and FQGNSA. This CDR3 is 16 amino acids long. The CDR3 coding sequence is TGTGCCAGCAGCTCCCTGCCCCTCTCAGCGACAGATACGCAGTATTTT. Translating gives CASSSLPLSATDTQYF.

This chain connects TRBV11-2 to TRBJ2-3; TRBD1 or TRBD2 may be the D gene (5 bases each). The CDR3 has 16 amino acids. The V and J ends lost 0 bases and 3 bases respectively, with 13 bases between them. Germline loops: CDR1 SGHAT, CDR2 FQNNGV. The CDR3 region is CASSLDPGAWTDTQYF. Written as DNA, the CDR3 is TGTGCCAGCAGCTTAGATCCCGGGGCTTGGACAGATACGCAGTATTTT.

The genes are TRBV27 and TRBJ2-2, with D tentatively TRBD1 (6 bases). Germline CDR1 MNHEY, CDR2 SMNVEV (reference sequence). The CDR3 sequence is 15 residues long. The V and J ends lost 3 bases and 1 base respectively, with 9 bases between them. The CDR3, as DNA: TGTGCCAGCAGTTTGAGAGGGGGGAACACCGGGGAGCTGTTTTTT. This gives the protein CASSLRGGNTGELFF.

For the CDR3, the DNA is TGCAGTACGGCTAGCGGGGGGGGAGAGACCCAGTACTTC. Translation gives CSTASGGGETQYF. The chain joins TRBV29-1 to TRBJ2-5, with TRBD2 matching over 12 bases. Germline CDR1 SQVTM, CDR2 ANQGSEA. CDR3 size: 13 residues.

The CDR3 reads CASSVVGGRTDTQYF. CDR3 nucleotides: TGTGCCAGCAGCGTAGTGGGGGGGCGCACAGATACGCAGTATTTT. The rearrangement joins TRBV9 to TRBJ2-3, with a tentative D call TRBD2 (7 bases). The V gene lost 0 bases and the J gene lost 1 base, with 9 bases spanning the gap. Per germline, CDR1 SGDLS and CDR2 YYNGEE. The CDR3 runs 15 residues.

The chain joins TRBV7-9 to TRBJ1-1, with a possible D match to TRBD1 (5 bases). Germline loops: CDR1 SEHNR, CDR2 FQNEAQ (reference sequence). This CDR3 has 12 residues. Trimming shortened V by 4 bases and J by 8 bases, and 11 bases separated the two germline ends. CDR3 bases: TGTGCCAGCAGCTCGGGACTGAAGGAAGCTTTCTTT. Translated: CASSSGLKEAFF. Full variable domain (remainder filled in from reference TRBV7-9 and TRBJ1-1): DTGVSQNPRHKITKRGQNVTFRCDPISEHNRLYWYRQTLGQGPEFLTYFQNEAQLEKSRLLSDRFSAERPKGSFSTLEIQRTEQGDSAMYLCASSSGLKEAFFGQGTRLTVV.

The chain combines TRBV9 with TRBJ2-7; D not certain. CDR1 is SGDLS, CDR2 YYNGEE, per germline. Trimming pared 4 bases from V and 6 bases from J, leaving 14 bases between. The CDR3 is 13 amino acids. The CDR3 reads CASSPRFVGEQYF. The CDR3 bases are TGTGCCAGCAGCCCCCGTTTCGTTGGCGAGCAGTACTTC. Full variable domain (remainder filled in from reference TRBV9 and TRBJ2-7): DSGVTQTPKHLITATGQRVTLRCSPRSGDLSVYWYQQSLDQGLQFLIQYYNGEERAKGNILERFSAQQFPDLHSELNLSSLELGDSALYFCASSPRFVGEQYFGPGTRLTVT.

This rearrangement joins TRBV5-1 to TRBJ2-7, with 7 bases aligning to TRBD1. The CDR3 has 13 residues. CDR1 is SGHRS and CDR2 is YFSETQ in the germline V gene. V shed 0 bases, J shed 5 bases, and the junction held 2 bases outside the gene matches. Here the CDR3 reads CASSLEGGDEQYF. The CDR3 DNA is TGCGCCAGCAGCTTGGAAGGGGGCGACGAGCAGTACTTC.

The rearrangement links TRBV5-1 to TRBJ1-4, with unresolved D. Germline V gene lookup returns CDR1 SGHRS and CDR2 YFSETQ. The V end lost 1 base, the J end lost 7 bases, and 11 bases lay between the germline ends. This CDR3 spans 14 amino acids. CDR3 residues: CASSLSGWGEKLFF. The CDR3 DNA reads as TGCGCCAGCAGCTTGTCGGGGTGGGGTGAAAAACTGTTTTTT. Filled out from reference TRBV5-1 and TRBJ1-4, the complete variable domain reads KAGVTQTPRYLIKTRGQQVTLSCSPISGHRSVSWYQQTPGQGLQFLFEYFSETQRNKGNFPGRFSGRQFSNSRSEMNVSTLELGDSALYLCASSLSGWGEKLFFGSGTQLSVL.

The V call is TRBV30, the J call TRBJ2-2; a weak D match, TRBD2 (6 bases). The CDR3 is made up of 15 amino acids. Germline V CDR1 and CDR2: GTSNPN, SVGIG (reference sequence). Trimming left V 0 bases short and J 1 base short, with 9 bases between. The DNA for the CDR3 is TGTGCCTGGAGTGTGGGAGCGGGGAACACCGGGGAGCTGTTTTTT. The encoded protein is CAWSVGAGNTGELFF.

V is TRBV10-3 and J is TRBJ1-5; 12 bases fit TRBD1. Germline lookup yields CDR1 ENHRY and CDR2 SYGVKD. J gave up 7 bases and V 2 bases, and 6 bases lay outside the gene matches. The CDR3 consists of 16 residues. CDR3 loop: CAISEGTGGSRQPQHF. CDR3 DNA sequence: TGTGCCATCAGTGAGGGGACAGGGGGCTCGAGGCAGCCCCAGCATTTT.